These T cell receptor beta chains were read from a single sample in a study of control samples from healthy donors and cancer patients. Generated by immunoSEQ multiplex PCR, the TCRdb table keeps only in-frame clones and is missing some. The repertoire holds 70,000 to 80,000 clones, with more than 80% as singletons. Material: blood. These receptors all come from a man aged 50-60 years in good health. The CDR3 runs from the conserved cysteine through the conserved F or W. A D gene is named only where the DNA matches it firmly. Part of the rows lack a size; the others show once, few, many or a class for expanded clones.

CDR3: CAWIPDRGYGYTF
DNA: TGTGCCTGGATCCCGGACAGGGGCTATGGCTACACCTTC
V: TRBV30
D: TRBD1
size: -
J: TRBJ1-2

CDR3: CASSLLWGPTSYNEQFF
DNA: TGTGCCAGCAGCCTGCTCTGGGGGCCTACCTCCTACAATGAGCAGTTCTTC
V: TRBV7-2
D: -
size: -
J: TRBJ2-1

CDR3: CASGPTLAGISTDTQYF
DNA: TGTGCCAGCGGACCCACTCTAGCGGGGATTAGCACAGATACGCAGTATTTT
V: TRBV9
D: TRBD2
size: -
J: TRBJ2-3

CDR3: CASSERRGISNQPQHF
DNA: TGCGCCAGCAGTGAACGGAGGGGCATATCCAATCAGCCCCAGCATTTT
V: TRBV10-2
D: -
size: -
J: TRBJ1-5

CDR3: CASSRGVIGPYEQYF
DNA: TGCGCCAGCAGCCGAGGGGTAATAGGGCCCTACGAGCAGTACTTC
V: TRBV5-1
D: -
size: few
J: TRBJ2-7

CDR3: CASSEVGLAGGELFF
DNA: TGTGCCAGCAGTGAAGTGGGGCTAGCGGGAGGGGAGCTGTTTTTT
V: TRBV6-1
D: TRBD2
size: -
J: TRBJ2-2

CDR3: CASSRTGEPESPLHF
DNA: TGTGCCAGCAGTCGGACAGGGGAGCCTGAATCGCCCCTCCACTTT
V: TRBV6-5
D: TRBD1
size: -
J: TRBJ1-6

CDR3: CASSVGGLSYEQYF
DNA: TGTGCCAGCAGCGTAGGGGGCCTCTCCTACGAGCAGTACTTC
V: TRBV9
D: -
size: -
J: TRBJ2-7

CDR3: CASSLPGQQADTQYF
DNA: TGTGCCAGCAGCTTACCGGGACAGCAAGCAGATACGCAGTATTTT
V: TRBV11-3
D: TRBD1
size: -
J: TRBJ2-3

CDR3: CASSTGQGDDIQYF
DNA: TGTGCCAGTAGTACGGGACAGGGGGACGACATTCAGTACTTC
V: TRBV19
D: TRBD1
size: -
J: TRBJ2-4

CDR3: CASSQDRGFYEQYF
DNA: TGTGCCAGCAGCCAAGACAGGGGGTTTTACGAGCAGTACTTC
V: TRBV7-2
D: TRBD1
size: -
J: TRBJ2-7

CDR3: CASSDGTGGSEAFF
DNA: TGTGCCAGCAGTGATGGGACAGGGGGCTCTGAAGCTTTCTTT
V: TRBV2
D: TRBD1
size: -
J: TRBJ1-1

CDR3: CASSLAPQVPRYGYTF
DNA: TGTGCCAGCAGCTTAGCGCCCCAGGTCCCCCGCTATGGCTACACCTTC
V: TRBV7-9
D: -
size: -
J: TRBJ1-2

CDR3: CASSEGDRLSSNQPQHF
DNA: TGTGCCAGTAGTGAAGGGGACAGGCTTTCTAGCAATCAGCCCCAGCATTTT
V: TRBV19
D: TRBD1
size: -
J: TRBJ1-5

CDR3: CASSLNRASEAFF
DNA: TGTGCCAGCAGTTTAAACAGGGCTTCTGAAGCTTTCTTT
V: TRBV12-3/TRBV12-4
D: -
size: -
J: TRBJ1-1

CDR3: CASSQPTSGRAIGQFF
DNA: TGCGCCAGCAGCCAGCCTACTAGCGGGAGGGCCATCGGGCAGTTCTTC
V: TRBV4-1
D: TRBD2
size: -
J: TRBJ2-1

CDR3: CASSFGTEQFF
DNA: TGTGCCAGCAGTTTCGGGACTGAGCAGTTCTTC
V: TRBV12-3/TRBV12-4
D: -
size: -
J: TRBJ2-1

CDR3: CASTPTSGRAAPGELFF
DNA: TGTGCCAGTACCCCGACTAGCGGGAGGGCCGCGCCCGGGGAGCTGTTTTTT
V: TRBV19
D: TRBD2
size: -
J: TRBJ2-2

CDR3: CASSPRTQNIQYF
DNA: TGTGCCAGCAGCCCCCGGACTCAAAACATTCAGTACTTC
V: TRBV5-5
D: -
size: -
J: TRBJ2-4

CDR3: CASSSTGGGGEAFF
DNA: TGCGCCAGCAGCTCCACAGGGGGCGGGGGTGAAGCTTTCTTT
V: TRBV5-1
D: TRBD1
size: -
J: TRBJ1-1

CDR3: CASSLKQGGTDTQYF
DNA: TGTGCCAGCAGCTTAAAGCAGGGAGGCACAGATACGCAGTATTTT
V: TRBV13
D: -
size: -
J: TRBJ2-3

CDR3: CASSLAASHDNEQFF
DNA: TGCGCCAGCAGCCTAGCGGCCAGTCACGACAATGAGCAGTTCTTC
V: TRBV5-1
D: TRBD2
size: -
J: TRBJ2-1

CDR3: CAWRDIANTGELFF
DNA: TGTGCCTGGAGGGACATCGCGAACACCGGGGAGCTGTTTTTT
V: TRBV30
D: -
size: -
J: TRBJ2-2

CDR3: CASSSGTGRNEKLFF
DNA: TGTGCCAGTAGTTCGGGGACAGGGAGGAATGAAAAACTGTTTTTT
V: TRBV19
D: TRBD1
size: -
J: TRBJ1-4

CDR3: CSAKARTYEQYF
DNA: TGCAGCGCTAAAGCGCGGACCTACGAGCAGTACTTC
V: TRBV29-1
D: -
size: -
J: TRBJ2-7

CDR3: CASSPLSGRASNEQFF
DNA: TGTGCCAGCAGCCCCCTTAGCGGGAGAGCCTCGAATGAGCAGTTCTTC
V: TRBV7-9
D: TRBD2
size: -
J: TRBJ2-1

CDR3: CASSKWTSGSSHEQYF
DNA: TGTGCCAGCAGCAAATGGACTAGCGGGAGTTCCCACGAGCAGTACTTC
V: TRBV5-4
D: TRBD2
size: -
J: TRBJ2-7

CDR3: CASSLLAGANEQFF
DNA: TGTGCCAGCAGCTTACTAGCGGGAGCCAATGAGCAGTTCTTC
V: TRBV7-3
D: TRBD2
size: -
J: TRBJ2-1

CDR3: CSVVGEDVEQYF
DNA: TGCAGCGTTGTGGGGGAGGATGTGGAGCAGTACTTC
V: TRBV29-1
D: -
size: -
J: TRBJ2-7

CDR3: CASSMGGTSGQETQYF
DNA: TGTGCCAGTAGTATGGGAGGGACTAGCGGGCAAGAGACCCAGTACTTC
V: TRBV19
D: TRBD2
size: -
J: TRBJ2-5

CDR3: CASSRTQANYGYTF
DNA: TGTGCCAGCAGCAGGACACAAGCTAACTATGGCTACACCTTC
V: TRBV28
D: -
size: few
J: TRBJ1-2

CDR3: CASSLAFMETQYF
DNA: TGTGCCAGCAGCTTAGCCTTTATGGAGACCCAGTACTTC
V: TRBV7-9
D: -
size: -
J: TRBJ2-5